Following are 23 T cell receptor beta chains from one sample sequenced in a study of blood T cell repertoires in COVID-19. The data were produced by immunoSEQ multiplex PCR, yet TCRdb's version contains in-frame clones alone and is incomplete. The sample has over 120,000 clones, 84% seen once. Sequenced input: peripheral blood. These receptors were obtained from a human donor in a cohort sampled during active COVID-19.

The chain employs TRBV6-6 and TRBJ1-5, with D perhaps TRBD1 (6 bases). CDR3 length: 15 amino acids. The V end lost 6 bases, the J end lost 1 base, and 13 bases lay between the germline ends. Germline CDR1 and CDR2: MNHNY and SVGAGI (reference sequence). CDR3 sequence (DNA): TGTGCCAGCAGATCAGGGGCGCAGAGCAATCAGCCCCAGCATTTT. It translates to CASRSGAQSNQPQHF.

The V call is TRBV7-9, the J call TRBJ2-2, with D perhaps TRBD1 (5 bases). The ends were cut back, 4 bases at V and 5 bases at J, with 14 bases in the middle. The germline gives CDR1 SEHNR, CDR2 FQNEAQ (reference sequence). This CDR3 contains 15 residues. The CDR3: CASSSREPRTGELFF. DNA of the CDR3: TGTGCCAGCAGCTCCAGGGAACCGAGAACCGGGGAGCTGTTTTTT.

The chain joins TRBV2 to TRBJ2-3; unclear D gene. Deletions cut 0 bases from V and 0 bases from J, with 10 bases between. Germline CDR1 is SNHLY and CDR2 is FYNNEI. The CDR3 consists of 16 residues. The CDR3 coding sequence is TGTGCCAGCAGTGAAGCGCCCACAGCTAGCACAGATACGCAGTATTTT. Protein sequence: CASSEAPTASTDTQYF.

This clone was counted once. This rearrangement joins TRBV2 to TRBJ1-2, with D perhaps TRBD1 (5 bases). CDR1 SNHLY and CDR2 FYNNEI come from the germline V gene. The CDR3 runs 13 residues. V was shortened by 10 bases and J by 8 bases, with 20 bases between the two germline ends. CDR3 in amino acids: CATAMDGGGGYTF. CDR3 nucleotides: TGTGCCACGGCTATGGACGGGGGTGGCGGCTACACCTTC.

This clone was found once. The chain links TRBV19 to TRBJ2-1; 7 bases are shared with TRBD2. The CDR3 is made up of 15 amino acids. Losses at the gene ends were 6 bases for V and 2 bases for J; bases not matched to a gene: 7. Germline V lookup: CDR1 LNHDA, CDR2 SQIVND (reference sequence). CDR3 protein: CASRGVGGTYNEQFF. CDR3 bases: TGTGCCAGTAGGGGAGTCGGGGGGACCTACAATGAGCAGTTCTTC.

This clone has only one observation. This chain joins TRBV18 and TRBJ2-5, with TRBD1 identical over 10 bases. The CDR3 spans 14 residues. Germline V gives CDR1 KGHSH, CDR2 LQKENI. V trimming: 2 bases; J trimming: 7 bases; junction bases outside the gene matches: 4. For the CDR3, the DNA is TGTGCCAGCTCACCAGACAGGGGGCAGGGGACCCAGTACTTC. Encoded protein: CASSPDRGQGTQYF.

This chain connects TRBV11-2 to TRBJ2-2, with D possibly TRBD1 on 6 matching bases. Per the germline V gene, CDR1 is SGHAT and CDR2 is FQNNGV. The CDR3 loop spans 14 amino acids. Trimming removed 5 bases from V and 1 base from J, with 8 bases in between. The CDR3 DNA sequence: TGTGCCAGCAGCCCGGGACAGAACACCGGGGAGCTGTTTTTT. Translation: CASSPGQNTGELFF.

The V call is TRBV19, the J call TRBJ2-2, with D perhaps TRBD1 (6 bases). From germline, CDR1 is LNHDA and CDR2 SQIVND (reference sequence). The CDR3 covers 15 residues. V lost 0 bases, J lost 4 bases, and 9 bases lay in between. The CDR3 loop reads CASSIDGTTTGELFF. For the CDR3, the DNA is TGTGCCAGTAGTATAGACGGGACAACCACCGGGGAGCTGTTTTTT.

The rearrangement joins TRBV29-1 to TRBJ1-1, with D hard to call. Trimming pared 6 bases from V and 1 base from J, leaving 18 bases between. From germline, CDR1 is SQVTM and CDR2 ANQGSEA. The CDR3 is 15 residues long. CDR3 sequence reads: CSVDGDVRRNTEAFF. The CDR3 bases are TGCAGCGTGGACGGGGATGTTCGGCGGAACACTGAAGCTTTCTTT.

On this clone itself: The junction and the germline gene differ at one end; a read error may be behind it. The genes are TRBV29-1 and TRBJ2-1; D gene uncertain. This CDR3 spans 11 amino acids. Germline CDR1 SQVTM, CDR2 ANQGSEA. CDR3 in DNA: TGCAGCGTTGAAGTTCAGGTTGAGCTGTTCTTC. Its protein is CSVEVQVELFF.

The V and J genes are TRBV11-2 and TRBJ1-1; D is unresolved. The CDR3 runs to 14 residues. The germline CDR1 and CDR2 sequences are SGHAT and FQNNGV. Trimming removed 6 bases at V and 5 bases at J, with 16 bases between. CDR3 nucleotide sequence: TGTGCCAGCAGTCCTACAACCCGAGGGACTGAAGCTTTCTTT. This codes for CASSPTTRGTEAFF.

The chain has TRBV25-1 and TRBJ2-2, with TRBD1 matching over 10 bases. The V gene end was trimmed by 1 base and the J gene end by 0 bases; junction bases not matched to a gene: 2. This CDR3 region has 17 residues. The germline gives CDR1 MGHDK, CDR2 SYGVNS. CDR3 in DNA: TGTGCCAGCAGTGAATTGGGACAGGGGCCGAACACCGGGGAGCTGTTTTTT. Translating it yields CASSELGQGPNTGELFF.

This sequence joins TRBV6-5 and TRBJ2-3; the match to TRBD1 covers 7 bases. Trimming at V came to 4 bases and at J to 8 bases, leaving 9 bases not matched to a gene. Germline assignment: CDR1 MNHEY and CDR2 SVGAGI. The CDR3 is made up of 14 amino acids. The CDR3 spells CASSFPTGAGTQYF. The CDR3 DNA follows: TGTGCCAGCAGTTTCCCCACAGGGGCAGGTACGCAGTATTTT.

CDR3 nucleotide sequence: TGTGCCAGCAGTCGGACAGTTCTAGCCAAAAACATTCAGTACTTC. Protein product: CASSRTVLAKNIQYF. This chain links TRBV6-5 with TRBJ2-4; tentatively, D is TRBD1 (6 bases). Germline loops: CDR1 MNHEY, CDR2 SVGAGI. The CDR3 consists of 15 residues. V lost 5 bases and J 0 bases, leaving 11 bases between the germline ends.

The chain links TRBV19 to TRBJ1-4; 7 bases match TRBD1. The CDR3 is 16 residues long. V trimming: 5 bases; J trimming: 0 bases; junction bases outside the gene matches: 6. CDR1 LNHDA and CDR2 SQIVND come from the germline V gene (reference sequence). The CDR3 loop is CASSPRDSATNEKLFF. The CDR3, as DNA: TGTGCCAGTAGTCCCCGGGACAGCGCAACTAATGAAAAACTGTTTTTT.

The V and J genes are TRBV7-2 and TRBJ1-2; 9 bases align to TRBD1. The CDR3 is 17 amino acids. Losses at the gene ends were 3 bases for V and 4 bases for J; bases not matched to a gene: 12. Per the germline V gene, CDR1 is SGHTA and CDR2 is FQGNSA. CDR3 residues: CASSFRTGAGGGYGYTF. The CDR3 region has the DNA TGTGCCAGCAGCTTTAGGACAGGGGCCGGCGGAGGCTATGGCTACACCTTC.

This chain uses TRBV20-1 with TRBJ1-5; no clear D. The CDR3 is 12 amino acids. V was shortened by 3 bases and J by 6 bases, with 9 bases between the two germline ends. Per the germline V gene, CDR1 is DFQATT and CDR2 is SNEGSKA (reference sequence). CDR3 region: CSASRRGQPQHF. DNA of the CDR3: TGCAGTGCTAGTAGAAGAGGTCAGCCCCAGCATTTT.

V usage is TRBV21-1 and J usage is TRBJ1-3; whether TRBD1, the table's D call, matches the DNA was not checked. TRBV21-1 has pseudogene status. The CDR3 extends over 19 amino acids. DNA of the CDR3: TGTGCCAGCAGTTCAATACCGGGACAGGGAATAACCTCTGGAAACACCATATATTTT. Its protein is CASSSIPGQGITSGNTIYF.

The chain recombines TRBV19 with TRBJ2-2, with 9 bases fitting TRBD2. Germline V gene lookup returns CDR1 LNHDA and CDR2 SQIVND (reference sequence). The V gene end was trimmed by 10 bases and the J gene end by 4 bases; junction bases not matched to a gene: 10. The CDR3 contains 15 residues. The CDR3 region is CATSSGAAGTGELFF. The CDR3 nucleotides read TGTGCCACCTCTAGCGGGGCCGCAGGCACCGGGGAGCTGTTTTTT.

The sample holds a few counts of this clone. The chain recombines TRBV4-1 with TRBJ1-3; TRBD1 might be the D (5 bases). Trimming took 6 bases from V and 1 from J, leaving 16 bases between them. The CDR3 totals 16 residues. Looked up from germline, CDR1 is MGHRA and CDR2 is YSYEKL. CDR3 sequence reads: CASSLNTGTSGNTIYF. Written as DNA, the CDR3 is TGCGCCAGCAGTCTCAACACAGGTACTTCTGGAAACACCATATATTTT.

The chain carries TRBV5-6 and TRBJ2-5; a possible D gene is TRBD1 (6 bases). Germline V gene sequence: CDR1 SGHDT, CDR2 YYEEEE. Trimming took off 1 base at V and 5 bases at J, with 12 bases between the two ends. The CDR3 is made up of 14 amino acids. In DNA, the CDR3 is TGTGCCAGCAGCTTGCCCGACCAGGGGGAGACCCAGTACTTC. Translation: CASSLPDQGETQYF.

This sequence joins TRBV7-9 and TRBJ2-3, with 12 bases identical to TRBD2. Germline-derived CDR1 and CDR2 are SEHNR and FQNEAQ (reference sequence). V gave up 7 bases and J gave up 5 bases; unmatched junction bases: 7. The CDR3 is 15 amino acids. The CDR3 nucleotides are TGTGCCAGCAACCTAGCGGGGGGGCAGGGAGATACGCAGTATTTT. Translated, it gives CASNLAGGQGDTQYF.

Here the CDR3 DNA reads TGTGCCAGCAGCTTTAGCGGGGGTGGGGAGACCCAGTACTTC. Translating gives CASSFSGGGETQYF. J is TRBJ2-5 and V is TRBV7-2, with 9 bases that match TRBD2. Germline V CDR1 and CDR2: SGHTA, FQGNSA. V was pared by 3 bases and J by 5 bases, with 4 bases of the junction left unmatched. The CDR3 runs to 14 residues.